This TCR beta chain was sequenced for a study of beta chain features in type 1 diabetes (dated by TCRdb to 2017 to 2018). As for the study more broadly: Patients and healthy donors did not differ in mean age, gender distribution, total cell number or subset yield. A total of about 100,000,000 sorted cells were examined across all samples, and RNA yield correlated strongly with the number of cells per subset. The study compared the TCRB repertoires of sorted circulating CD4+ T cell subsets in recently diagnosed type 1 diabetes patients with those in matched healthy donors. Whereas all 28 donors provided naive and central memory subsets, regulatory and stem cell-like memory subsets were isolated from just 8 patients and roughly eight healthy donors.

The paper's findings and limits, for the study overall: Fewer insertions and more nucleotide deletions at VDJ recombination sites were observed in patients with type 1 diabetes, implying thymic rearrangement abnormalities. Because small numbers of individuals were included in the HLA sub-analyses, any influence of HLA type on TCRB rearrangement was left unresolved. Naive, central memory and regulatory TCRB repertoires appeared to be more similar among patients than among healthy donors. Because cDNA was sequenced instead of genomic DNA, activated cells with high expression could be over-represented, although the groups did not differ in activation or CD3 levels. Type 1 diabetes patients showed a moderate but significant shortening of TCRB CDR3 length in all four CD4+ subsets. Shorter templates might have been favored by PCR, but patient and control samples were amplified and corrected together, so both groups would have been affected equally by any skew.

The entire isolated RNA was reverse transcribed using the High Capacity cDNA Reverse Transcription Kit, and thus expressed TCRB transcripts were sequenced. Deep immunoSEQ sequencing was performed on naive, central memory and regulatory T cell samples, with an average of roughly 3.6 million total reads per sample. After sorted cells were lysed in RLT buffer, RNA was extracted with DNase-treated RNeasy Micro or Mini kits, with the choice depending on cell number. Each cell subset was processed on its own to prevent cross-contamination, while patient and healthy donor samples were processed together. The immunoSEQ multiplex PCR was used to amplify TCRB sequences from cDNA, yielding 87-bp fragments that span the CDR3 region. Sequencing of the amplicons was done on the Illumina HiSeq platform. The study's own analysis went as follows. PCR bias was computationally corrected using synthetic template baselines, reads within Hamming distance 2 were collapsed, and singletons that could not be merged were discarded. By aligning reads against IMGT, V, D and J genes, CDR3 length, and insertions or deletions at six rearrangement sites were assigned. Within each subset, clonotype counts were normalized to sorted cell number, and only after that were true diversity and Gini coefficients computed with the tcR R package. Repertoire sharing was quantified using the overlap coefficient calculated on TCRB nucleotide sequences. As stored in TCRdb, this immuneACCESS dataset retains in-frame rearrangements with V and J assigned. A fraction of the clones does not appear; measured against another copy, unresolved V genes explain less than half of the discrepancy, and the remainder lacks a known reason. V and J calls and clone size are as listed in that table; D and trimming were resolved from the DNA. This sample is represented by 310,000 or so clones; roughly 8.8% of them were singletons. About 1% of the sample belongs to the ten largest clones.

From each donor, a single peripheral blood sample of about 116 mL on average was drawn into heparinised tubes. A BD FACSAria II and a panel including CD45RO, CCR7, CD25, CD127, CD95 and CD27 were used to sort naive, central memory, regulatory and stem cell-like memory CD4+ T cells. Purity was above 95% for every sorted population. PBMCs were separated immediately by Lymphoprep density gradient centrifugation and were stained directly, without being cultured. To minimize batch effects, samples were stained and sorted in pairs, one healthy donor with one patient per experiment. Trimming takes 4 bases from V and 4 bases from J, and the germline ends sit 13 bases apart. From a lookup of the germline V gene, CDR1 and CDR2 are SGHRS and YFSETQ. The CDR3 runs 14 residues from the cysteine to the phenylalanine. Left in the record is the CDR3 DNA by itself, 42 bases read in frame from the first base. This clone was observed a handful of times. Its antigen is currently not known. No base-level quality is on record; no much larger clone is a single base apart.

The origin of this receptor is a young man with type 1 diabetes. The sequenced sample consisted of central memory CD4+ T cells from blood. The V and J segments used are TRBV5-1 and TRBJ2-3; the D gene cannot be named for sure. The CDR3 corresponds to CASSRNSPPDTQYF. The nucleotides read TGCGCCAGCAGCAGAAACTCCCCCCCAGATACGCAGTATTTT.